This TCR beta chain was sequenced during a study of human T cells and chemical hapten exposure. Study-level findings and limits: Against controls, expanded TCRs gave rise to significantly more large CDR3 similarity clusters.

Germline V gives CDR1 SGHAT, CDR2 FQNNGV. V was trimmed by 2 bases and J by 3 bases, leaving 6 bases between them. This CDR3 has 13 residues. The time point was: patch test 1, 2 weeks after DPC sensitization. Treatment meaning: therapeutic diphenylcyclopropenone sensitization with weekly scalp DPC. The authors extracted total RNA from unfractionated whole blood. TCRdb independently ran MiXCR on the RACE reads; one entry per CDR3 protein. The sample records 75,000 to 95,000 distinct CDR3 sequences, about an eighth being singletons. This clonotype was counted between two and nine times. The antigen is not known.

The sequences come from whole blood, collected in connection with sensitization to the hapten diphenylcyclopropenone (DPC). The chain is built from TRBV11-2 and TRBJ2-3; D is uncertain. The sequence was collected from a woman aged 55-75 years with alopecia areata. Some clones in this sample may be carry-over from other donors' samples. The CDR3 DNA sequence: TGTGCCAGCAGCTTACGTTCGACAGATACGCAGTATTTT. Its protein product is CASSLRSTDTQYF.